Listed here are 8 T cell receptor beta chains from one sample, sequenced in a study of tumor-infiltrating lymphocytes in primary liver carcinoma. DNA and RNA were both co-extracted from approximately 20-30 mg of bulk tissue that had not been sorted. With around 500 ng total RNA as template and a constant-region primer, TCR beta cDNA was made. Libraries covering TCR beta were generated through three nested multiplex PCR rounds (using a slightly modified ARM-PCR). Primers for the first two PCR rounds were TRBV1-TRBV30 forward primers and a C-beta reverse primer (about 9 cycles per round). TCRdb processed the multiplex PCR reads anew with MiXCR; each CDR3 protein has one entry. The sample has fewer than 110,000 distinct CDR3 sequences; around two thirds are singletons. The sequenced material came from liver tumor tissue from sampling region 2. The sample's subset: tumor region T2, inferior pole. All receptors come from a woman aged 55-70 years with primary liver carcinoma and hepatitis B virus infection.

As concerns this clonotype: At one end the junction does not follow the germline gene, possibly because of a read error. The rearrangement uses TRBV28 and TRBJ1-2; 9 bases match TRBD1. The CDR3 is 11 amino acids. Germline V gives CDR1 MDHEN, CDR2 SYDVKM. The CDR3 here is CANSHRGLGTF. CDR3 coding DNA: TGTGCCAACAGTCACAGGGGGCTCGGTACCTTC.

Concerning this clonotype: A read error may produce the germline difference seen at one junction end. The V gene is TRBV11-2, the J gene TRBJ2-3; D not certain. The CDR3 covers 15 residues. CDR1 is SGHAT, CDR2 FQNNGV, per germline. This CDR3 reads CVSRPTVSSTDTQYF. The DNA for the CDR3 is TGTGTCAGCAGACCGACGGTGTCTAGCACAGATACGCAGTATTTT. The full variable domain, its missing parts supplied by reference TRBV11-2 and TRBJ2-3, is EAGVAQSPRYKIIEKRQSVAFWCNPISGHATLYWYQQILGQGPKLLIQFQNNGVVDDSQLPKDRFSAERLKGVDSTLKIQPAKLEDSAVYLCVSRPTVSSTDTQYFGPGTRLTVL.

The chain is built from TRBV5-5 and TRBJ2-1; TRBD1 is a possible D gene (5 bases). V dropped 0 bases and J dropped 7 bases, with 23 bases sitting between them. The V gene's germline CDR1 is SGHKS and CDR2 YYEKEE (reference sequence). CDR3 size: 18 residues. The CDR3 loop is CASSLDWGTDLGINEQFF. Written as DNA, the CDR3 is TGTGCCAGCAGCTTGGATTGGGGCACCGATCTAGGGATTAATGAGCAGTTCTTC.

The table lists this clonotype with many counts. DNA of the CDR3: TGTGCCAGCGGGCCCCGGGTTCGAGCGGGTCGCTACAATGAGCAGTTCTTC. Its translation is CASGPRVRAGRYNEQFF. The rearrangement links TRBV6-5 to TRBJ2-1; D is possibly TRBD2 (6 bases). With 8 bases removed from V and 3 bases from J, the gap between germline ends came to 23 bases. The CDR3 spans 17 residues. Germline lookup yields CDR1 MNHEY and CDR2 SVGAGI.

As concerns this clonotype: A junction boundary mismatches the germline segment, possibly from a read error. The V call is TRBV7-9, the J call TRBJ2-5, with D unresolved. The length of the CDR3 is 14 residues. Per germline, CDR1 SEHNR and CDR2 FQNEAQ (reference sequence). Here the CDR3 DNA reads TGTACCAGCAGCTTACGCGCCCGGCAAGAGACCCAGTACTTC. As protein: CTSSLRARQETQYF.

In regard to this clonotype: A read error may be the cause here, since a much bigger clone is one base away. The chain combines TRBV7-9 with TRBJ2-3; D remains unclear. Germline loops: CDR1 SEHNR, CDR2 FQNEAQ (reference sequence). CDR3 length: 13 amino acids. With 8 bases removed from V and 1 base from J, the gap between germline ends came to 10 bases. The CDR3 region has the DNA TGTGCCAGCTTTAGATGGGGCACAGATACGCAGTATTTT. It codes for CASFRWGTDTQYF.

The sample holds many counts of this clonotype. The V gene is TRBV4-2, the J gene TRBJ2-1, with D possibly being TRBD1 or TRBD2 (7 bases each). The CDR3 is made up of 16 amino acids. The germline gives CDR1 LGHNA, CDR2 YNFKEQ. The V end lost 1 base, the J end lost 4 bases, and 14 bases lay between the germline ends. The chain's CDR3 is CASSQGDSGVYNEQFF. The CDR3 DNA is TGTGCCAGCAGCCAAGGGGACAGCGGGGTTTACAATGAGCAGTTCTTC.

Only one count was recorded for this clonotype. A clone one base away is much larger, so this may be a read error. Here the CDR3 omits its conserved ending phenylalanine or tryptophan, so a read error is the likely source. V is TRBV5-1 and J is TRBJ2-7; 8 positions match TRBD1. Per the germline V gene, CDR1 is SGHRS and CDR2 is YFSETQ. The CDR3 extends over 14 amino acids. After removal of 4 bases from V and 5 bases from J, the junction contained 8 bases not matched to a gene. CDR3 in amino acids: CASSTGQGSDEQYL. CDR3 coding DNA: TGCGCCAGCAGCACCGGACAGGGCTCGGACGAGCAGTACCTC.